This TCR beta chain stems from a study of circulating CD8 cells and anti-PD-1 response in melanoma. For the study at large: Treatment was intravenous nivolumab at 3 mg/kg every 2 weeks. Responders had complete or partial responses; non-responders had stable or progressive disease. Study outcomes and limitations: Expanded sorted subsets were checked for tumor reactivity using peptides. PD-1 and DPOS subsets showed similar, higher clonality than DNEG.

Four subsets defined by PD-1 and/or TIGIT were sorted from live CD3+CD8+TCRalphabeta+ cells. A remark on this clonotype: Its antigen remains unidentified. With a much larger clone just one base away, this may be a read error. It is unclear where the CDR3 begins or ends on the DNA, so no DNA is shown, and the CDR3 is as TCRdb lists it.

The CDR3 has 15 residues if both end residues are counted. The germline V gene encodes CDR1 SNHLY and CDR2 FYNNEI. Using 15 ng of total RNA, TCR libraries were made with the QIAseq Immune Repertoire TCR panel. Using its own MiXCR run on the reads, TCRdb lists one record per CDR3 protein. The sample holds about 570 distinct CDR3 sequences, 5% to 7% seen once. Source: CD8+ T cells from PBMCs, taken at baseline or after one month of anti-PD-1 therapy (not recorded which). This clonotype originated in a human donor with melanoma. The chain joins TRBV2 to TRBJ2-7; TRBD1 is taken as the D call from the table, unchecked against the DNA. The CDR3 sequence is CASILEDIAPGEQYF.